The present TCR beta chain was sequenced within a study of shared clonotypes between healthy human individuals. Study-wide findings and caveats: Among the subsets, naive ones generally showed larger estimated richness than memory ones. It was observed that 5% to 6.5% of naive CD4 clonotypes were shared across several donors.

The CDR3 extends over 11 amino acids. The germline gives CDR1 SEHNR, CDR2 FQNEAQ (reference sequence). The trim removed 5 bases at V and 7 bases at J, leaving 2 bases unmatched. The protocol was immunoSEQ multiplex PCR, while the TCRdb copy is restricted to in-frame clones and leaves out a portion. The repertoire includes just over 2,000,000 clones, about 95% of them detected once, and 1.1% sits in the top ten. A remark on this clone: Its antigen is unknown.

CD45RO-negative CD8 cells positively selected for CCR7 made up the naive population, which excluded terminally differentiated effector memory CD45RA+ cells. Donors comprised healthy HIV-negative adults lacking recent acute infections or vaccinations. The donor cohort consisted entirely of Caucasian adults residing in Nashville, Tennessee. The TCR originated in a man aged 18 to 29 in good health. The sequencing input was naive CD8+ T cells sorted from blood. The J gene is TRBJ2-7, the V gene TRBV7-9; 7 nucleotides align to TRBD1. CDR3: CASSAGGEQYF. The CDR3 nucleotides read TGTGCCAGCAGCGCAGGGGGTGAGCAGTACTTC.